The source of this T cell receptor beta chain is a study of cytomegalovirus exposure and HLA in healthy donors. Study results and caveats: The study found most TCR sequences rare, yet found some public TCRs in many donors. In most subjects, TCR beta sequences reportedly gave accurate predictions of HLA-A and HLA-B alleles. In a later analysis, a missense DCLRE1C variant was linked to TCR beta V- and J-gene trimming.

V trimming: 0 bases; J trimming: 5 bases; junction bases outside the gene matches: 9. CDR1 is LGHNA and CDR2 is YNFKEQ in the germline V gene. The CDR3 totals 16 residues. Primers: 60 Vbeta forward and 13 Jbeta reverse. Only in-frame clones appear in the TCRdb table, and some are missing; sequencing was by immunoSEQ multiplex PCR. The sample includes approximately 140,000 clones, over 70% seen only once; the top ten take about 1.6%. For this clone: As yet, its antigen is unknown.

This clonotype was sampled from a woman aged 18-29 years in good health and CMV-seronegative. The specimen was PBMCs. The chain uses TRBV4-2 and TRBJ2-5, with 7 nucleotides matching TRBD2. CDR3 nucleotide sequence: TGTGCCAGCAGCCAAGATGCGGCGGGAGCCCTGGAGACCCAGTACTTC. It translates to CASSQDAAGALETQYF.